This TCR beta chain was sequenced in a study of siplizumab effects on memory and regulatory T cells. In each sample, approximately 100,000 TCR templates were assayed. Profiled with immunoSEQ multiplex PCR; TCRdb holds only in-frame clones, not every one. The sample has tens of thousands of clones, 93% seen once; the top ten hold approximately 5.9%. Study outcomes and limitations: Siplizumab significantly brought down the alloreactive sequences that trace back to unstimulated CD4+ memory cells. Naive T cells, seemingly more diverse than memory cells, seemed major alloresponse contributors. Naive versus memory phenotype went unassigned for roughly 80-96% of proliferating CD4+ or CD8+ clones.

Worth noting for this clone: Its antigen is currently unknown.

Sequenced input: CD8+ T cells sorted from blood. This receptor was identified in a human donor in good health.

This CDR3 reads CASSLSDKIYEQYF. In DNA form, the CDR3 reads TGTGCCAGCAGTTTATCTGACAAAATCTACGAGCAGTACTTC. The rearrangement uses TRBV27 and TRBJ2-7; D not certain. The V end was cut by 0 bases, the J end by 3 bases, with 9 bases between. This CDR3 is built from 14 residues. Germline V gene sequence: CDR1 MNHEY, CDR2 SMNVEV (reference sequence).